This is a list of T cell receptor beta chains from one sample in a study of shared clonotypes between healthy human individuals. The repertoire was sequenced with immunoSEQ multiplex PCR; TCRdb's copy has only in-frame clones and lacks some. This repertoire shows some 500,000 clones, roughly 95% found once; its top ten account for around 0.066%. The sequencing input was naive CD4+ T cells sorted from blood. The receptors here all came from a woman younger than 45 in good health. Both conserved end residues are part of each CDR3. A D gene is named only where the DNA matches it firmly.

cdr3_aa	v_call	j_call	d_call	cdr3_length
CATASIRDSDPYEQYF	TRBV19	TRBJ2-7	TRBD1	16
CASSYAQGWDYGYTF	TRBV6-5	TRBJ1-2	-	15
CASSTTTGHSYNEQFF	TRBV9	TRBJ2-1	-	16
CASSPGLAGPNTGELFF	TRBV7-2	TRBJ2-2	TRBD2	17
CSVPDRGAFF	TRBV20-1	TRBJ1-1	TRBD1	10
CASSRGDQPQHF	TRBV28	TRBJ1-5	-	12
CASNGLAGGDGELFF	TRBV28	TRBJ2-2	TRBD2	15
CASSWGRGTNEKLFF	TRBV5-6	TRBJ1-4	TRBD1	15
CSVEVSGDTEAFF	TRBV29-1	TRBJ1-1	-	13
CASNGLAGVTGELFF	TRBV6-6	TRBJ2-2	TRBD2	15
CASSNLRQPDTEAFF	TRBV6-5	TRBJ1-1	-	15
CASSLVGGTGELFF	TRBV11-2	TRBJ2-2	-	14
CASSGYSDTGELFF	TRBV11-2	TRBJ2-2	-	14
CASSLSPAGFTDTQYF	TRBV7-6	TRBJ2-3	-	16
CASSGPGNPYEQYF	TRBV19	-	-	14
CASSIIEAGRNTIYF	TRBV19	TRBJ1-3	-	15
CASSISFGTGDADGYTF	TRBV4-1	TRBJ1-2	TRBD1	17
CASSFGEDRQPQHF	TRBV6-5	TRBJ1-5	-	14
CASRLPGAGNEKLFF	TRBV5-1	TRBJ1-4	-	15
CASSAGQGGIWEQYF	TRBV5-4	TRBJ2-7	TRBD1	15
CASSRTANYGYTF	TRBV7-2	TRBJ1-2	-	13
CASSIGLGGTTSYEQYF	TRBV19	-	-	17
CASSPIIQETQYF	TRBV27	TRBJ2-5	-	13
CASSRRRDGSGDTQYF	TRBV28	TRBJ2-3	-	16
CASQKGQDRDGEQYF	TRBV18	TRBJ2-7	TRBD1	15
CASSSGPQRRYTF	TRBV7-9	TRBJ1-2	-	13
CASSLTSSTDTQYF	TRBV18	TRBJ2-3	TRBD2	14
CASSQSGQGLYEQYF	TRBV4-1	TRBJ2-7	TRBD1	15
CSVAGAGGGNEQFF	TRBV29-1	TRBJ2-1	TRBD2	14
CSVVVVDYGYTF	TRBV29-1	TRBJ1-2	-	12
CASSLARLRLTNEQFF	TRBV5-1	TRBJ2-1	-	16
CASSPLNRVGYTF	TRBV18	TRBJ1-2	-	13
CASSLFSQVIGDYGYTF	TRBV27	TRBJ1-2	-	17
CAISWGQVGYEQYF	TRBV10-3	-	TRBD1	14
CASSQDSGQINQPQHF	TRBV4-1	TRBJ1-5	-	16
CASQRRGTTDTQYF	TRBV6-1	TRBJ2-3	-	14
CASRGVGKNIQYF	TRBV27	TRBJ2-4	-	13
CASREQANYGYTF	TRBV6-5	TRBJ1-2	-	13
CAISEFVRNEQFF	TRBV10-3	TRBJ2-1	-	13
CASRMPGNNEQFF	TRBV6-5	TRBJ2-1	-	13
CASSLASGRQETQYF	TRBV7-7	TRBJ2-5	TRBD2	15
CASSQFSDEWRAEQYF	TRBV23-1	TRBJ2-7	-	16
CASSLNPGIFQETQYF	TRBV5-1	TRBJ2-5	-	16
CASSFGLAGAYEQYF	TRBV5-5	TRBJ2-7	-	15
CASSLVTSQEGGELFF	TRBV5-4	TRBJ2-2	-	16
CASTRDYGYTF	TRBV6-1	TRBJ1-2	-	11
CASSSPGRRGLYEQYF	TRBV7-9	TRBJ2-7	-	16